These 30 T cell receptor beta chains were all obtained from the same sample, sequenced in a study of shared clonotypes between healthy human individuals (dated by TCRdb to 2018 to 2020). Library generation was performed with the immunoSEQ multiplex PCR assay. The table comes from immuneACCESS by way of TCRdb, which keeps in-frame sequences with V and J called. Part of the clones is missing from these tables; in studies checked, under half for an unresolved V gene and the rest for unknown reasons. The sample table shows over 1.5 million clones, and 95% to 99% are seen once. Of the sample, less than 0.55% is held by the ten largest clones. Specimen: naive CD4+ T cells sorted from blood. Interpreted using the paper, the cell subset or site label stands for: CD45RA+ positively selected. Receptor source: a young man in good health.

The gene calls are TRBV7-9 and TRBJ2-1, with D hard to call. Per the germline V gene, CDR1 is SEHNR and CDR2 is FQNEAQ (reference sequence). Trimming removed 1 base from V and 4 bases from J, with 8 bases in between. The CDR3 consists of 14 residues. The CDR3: CASSLEVGYNEQFF. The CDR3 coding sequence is TGTGCCAGCAGCTTAGAGGTCGGATACAATGAGCAGTTCTTC.

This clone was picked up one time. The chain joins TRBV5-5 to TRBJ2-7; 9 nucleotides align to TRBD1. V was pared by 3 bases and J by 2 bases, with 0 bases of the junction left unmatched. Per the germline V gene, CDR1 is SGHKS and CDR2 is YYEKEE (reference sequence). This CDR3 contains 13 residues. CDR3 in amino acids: CASSWDRAYEQYF. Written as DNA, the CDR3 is TGTGCCAGCAGCTGGGACAGGGCCTACGAGCAGTACTTC.

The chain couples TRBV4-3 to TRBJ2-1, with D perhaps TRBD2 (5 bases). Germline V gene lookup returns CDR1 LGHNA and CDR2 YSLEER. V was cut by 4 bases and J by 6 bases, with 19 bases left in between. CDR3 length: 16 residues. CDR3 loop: CASSPGRDKHPNEQFF. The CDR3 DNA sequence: TGCGCCAGCAGCCCGGGCCGGGATAAACATCCCAATGAGCAGTTCTTC.

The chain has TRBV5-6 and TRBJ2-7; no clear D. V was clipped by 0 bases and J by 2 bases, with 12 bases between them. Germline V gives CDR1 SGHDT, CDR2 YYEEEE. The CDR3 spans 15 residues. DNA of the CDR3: TGTGCCAGCAGCTTGGCTGGTCAGATAACCTACGAGCAGTACTTC. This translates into CASSLAGQITYEQYF. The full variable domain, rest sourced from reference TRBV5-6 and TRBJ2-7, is DAGVTQSPTHLIKTRGQQVTLRCSPKSGHDTVSWYQQALGQGPQFIFQYYEEEERQRGNFPDRFSGHQFPNYSSELNVNALLLGDSALYLCASSLAGQITYEQYFGPGTRLTVT.

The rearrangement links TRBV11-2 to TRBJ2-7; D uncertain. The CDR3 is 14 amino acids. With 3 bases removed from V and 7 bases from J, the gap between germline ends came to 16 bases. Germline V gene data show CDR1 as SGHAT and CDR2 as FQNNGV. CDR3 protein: CASSFHGPGYEQYF. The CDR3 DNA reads TGTGCCAGCAGCTTTCATGGGCCTGGGTATGAGCAGTACTTC.

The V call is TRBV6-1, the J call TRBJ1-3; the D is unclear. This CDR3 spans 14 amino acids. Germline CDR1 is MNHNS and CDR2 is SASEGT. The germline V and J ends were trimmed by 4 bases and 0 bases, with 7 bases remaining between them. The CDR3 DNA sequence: TGTGCCAGCAGTGCAGGAAGCTCTGGAAACACCATATATTTT. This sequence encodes CASSAGSSGNTIYF.

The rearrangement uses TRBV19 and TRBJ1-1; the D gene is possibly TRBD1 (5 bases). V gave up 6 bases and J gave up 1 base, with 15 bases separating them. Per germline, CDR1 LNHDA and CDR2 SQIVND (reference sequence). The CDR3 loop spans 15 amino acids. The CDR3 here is CASRSRGVANTEAFF. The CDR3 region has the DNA TGTGCCAGTAGATCACGGGGGGTTGCGAACACTGAAGCTTTCTTT.

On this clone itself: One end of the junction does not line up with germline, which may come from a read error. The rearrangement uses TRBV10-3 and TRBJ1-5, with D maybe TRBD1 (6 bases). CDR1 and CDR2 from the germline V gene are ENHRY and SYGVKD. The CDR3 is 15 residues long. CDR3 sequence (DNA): TGTGCCATCAGTGAGTCTCACATAGGGACAACCCAGGGGTTTTTT. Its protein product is CAISESHIGTTQGFF.

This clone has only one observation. The CDR3 is CATSRSSYSNQPQHF. The CDR3 DNA reads as TGTGCCACCAGCAGATCCAGTTATAGCAATCAGCCCCAGCATTTT. V gene TRBV15 combines with J gene TRBJ1-5, with D unclear. The CDR3 is 15 amino acids. The germline gives CDR1 LNHNV, CDR2 YYDKDF (reference sequence). V was cut by 2 bases and J by 0 bases, with 8 bases left in between.

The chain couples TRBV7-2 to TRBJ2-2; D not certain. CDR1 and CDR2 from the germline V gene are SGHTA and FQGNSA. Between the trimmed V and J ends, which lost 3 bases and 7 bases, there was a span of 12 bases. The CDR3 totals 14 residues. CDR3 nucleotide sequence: TGTGCCAGCAGCTTGCAGAGTTCCCACGGGGAGCTGTTTTTT. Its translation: CASSLQSSHGELFF. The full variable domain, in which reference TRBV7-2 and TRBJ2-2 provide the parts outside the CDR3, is GAGVSQSPSNKVTEKGKDVELRCDPISGHTALYWYRQSLGQGLEFLIYFQGNSAPDKSGLPSDRFSAERTGGSVSTLTIQRTQQEDSAVYLCASSLQSSHGELFFGEGSRLTVL.

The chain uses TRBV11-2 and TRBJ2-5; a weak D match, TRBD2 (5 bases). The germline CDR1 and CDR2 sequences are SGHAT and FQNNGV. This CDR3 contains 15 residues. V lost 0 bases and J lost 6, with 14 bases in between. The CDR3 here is CASSLDRGPPKTQYF. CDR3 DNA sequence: TGTGCCAGCAGCTTAGATCGGGGTCCTCCAAAGACCCAGTACTTC.

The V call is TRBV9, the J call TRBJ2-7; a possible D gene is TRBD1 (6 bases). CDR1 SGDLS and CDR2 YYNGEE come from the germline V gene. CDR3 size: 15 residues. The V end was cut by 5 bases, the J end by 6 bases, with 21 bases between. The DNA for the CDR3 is TGTGCCAGCAGTGCCGAGTCCGCAGGGGTTAGCGAGCAGTACTTC. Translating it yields CASSAESAGVSEQYF.

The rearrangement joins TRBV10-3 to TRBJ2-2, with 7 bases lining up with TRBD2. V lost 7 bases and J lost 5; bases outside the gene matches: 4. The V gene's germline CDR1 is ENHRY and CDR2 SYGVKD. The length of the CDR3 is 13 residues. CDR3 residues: CAINRAGTGELFF. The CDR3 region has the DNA TGTGCCATCAACAGAGCGGGGACCGGGGAGCTGTTTTTT.

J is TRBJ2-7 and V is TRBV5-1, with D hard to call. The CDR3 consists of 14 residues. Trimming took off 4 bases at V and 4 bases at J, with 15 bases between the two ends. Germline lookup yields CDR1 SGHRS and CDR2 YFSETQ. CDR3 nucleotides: TGCGCCAGCAGCCCCACCGGGCCCCGGTACGAGCAGTACTTC. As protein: CASSPTGPRYEQYF.

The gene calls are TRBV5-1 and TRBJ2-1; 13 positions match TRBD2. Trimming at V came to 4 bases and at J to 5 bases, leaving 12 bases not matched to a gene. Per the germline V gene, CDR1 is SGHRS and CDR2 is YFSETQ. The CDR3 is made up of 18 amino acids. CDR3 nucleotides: TGCGCCAGCAGCACAGGGACTAGCGGGATAACAGGGAACAATGAGCAGTTCTTC. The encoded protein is CASSTGTSGITGNNEQFF. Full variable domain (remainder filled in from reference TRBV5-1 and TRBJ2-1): KAGVTQTPRYLIKTRGQQVTLSCSPISGHRSVSWYQQTPGQGLQFLFEYFSETQRNKGNFPGRFSGRQFSNSRSEMNVSTLELGDSALYLCASSTGTSGITGNNEQFFGPGTRLTVL.

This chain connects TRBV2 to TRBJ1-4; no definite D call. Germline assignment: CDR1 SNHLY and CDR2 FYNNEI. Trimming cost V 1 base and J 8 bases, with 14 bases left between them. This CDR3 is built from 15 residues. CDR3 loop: CASSEVRVAGEKLFF. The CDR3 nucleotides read TGTGCCAGCAGTGAAGTCCGGGTGGCGGGAGAAAAACTGTTTTTT.

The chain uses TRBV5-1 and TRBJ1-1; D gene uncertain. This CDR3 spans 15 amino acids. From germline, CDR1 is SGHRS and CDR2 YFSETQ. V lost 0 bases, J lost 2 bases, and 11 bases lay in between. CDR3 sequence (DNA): TGCGCCAGCAGCTTGGATCCGGCCCTAAACACTGAAGCTTTCTTT. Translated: CASSLDPALNTEAFF.

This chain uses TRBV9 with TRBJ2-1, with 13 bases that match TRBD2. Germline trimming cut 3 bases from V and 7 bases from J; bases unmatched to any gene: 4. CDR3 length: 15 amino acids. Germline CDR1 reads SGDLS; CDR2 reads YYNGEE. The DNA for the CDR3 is TGTGCCAGCAGCGGGGGGACTAGCGGGAAAAATGAGCAGTTCTTC. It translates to CASSGGTSGKNEQFF. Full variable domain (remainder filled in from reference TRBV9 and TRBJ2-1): DSGVTQTPKHLITATGQRVTLRCSPRSGDLSVYWYQQSLDQGLQFLIQYYNGEERAKGNILERFSAQQFPDLHSELNLSSLELGDSALYFCASSGGTSGKNEQFFGPGTRLTVL.

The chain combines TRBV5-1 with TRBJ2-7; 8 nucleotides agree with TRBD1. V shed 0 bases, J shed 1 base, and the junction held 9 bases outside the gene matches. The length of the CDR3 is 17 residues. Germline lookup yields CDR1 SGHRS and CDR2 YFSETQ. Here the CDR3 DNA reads TGCGCCAGCAGCTTGGGGCAGGCGACAGGGGTTTCCTACGAGCAGTACTTC. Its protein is CASSLGQATGVSYEQYF.

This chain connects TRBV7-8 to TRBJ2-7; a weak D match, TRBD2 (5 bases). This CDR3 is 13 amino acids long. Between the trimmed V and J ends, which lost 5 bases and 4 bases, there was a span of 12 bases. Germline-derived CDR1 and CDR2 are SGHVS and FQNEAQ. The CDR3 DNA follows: TGTGCCAGCAGCCACCGAGGGAGTTACGAGCAGTACTTC. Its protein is CASSHRGSYEQYF.

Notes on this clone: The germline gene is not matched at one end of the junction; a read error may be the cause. Here the CDR3 DNA reads TGTGCCAGCAGCGTAGGGACAGGGGGGCGAGAGGCCCAGTACTTC. This translates into CASSVGTGGREAQYF. The chain couples TRBV9 to TRBJ2-5, with 10 positions matching TRBD1. CDR1 SGDLS and CDR2 YYNGEE come from the germline V gene. The CDR3 extends over 15 amino acids.

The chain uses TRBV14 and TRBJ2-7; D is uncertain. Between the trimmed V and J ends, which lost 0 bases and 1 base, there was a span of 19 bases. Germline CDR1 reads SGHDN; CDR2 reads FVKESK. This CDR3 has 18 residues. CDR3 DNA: TGTGCCAGCAGCCAAGAGGATAATAGCTGGACCGGTTCCTACGAGCAGTACTTC. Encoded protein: CASSQEDNSWTGSYEQYF.

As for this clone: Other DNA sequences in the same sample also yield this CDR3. The CDR3, as DNA: TGCAGCCTTACGGGACAGGGGAATGAGCAGTTCTTC. It codes for CSLTGQGNEQFF. The J gene is TRBJ2-1, the V gene TRBV29-1; TRBD1 matches 10 bases. Germline V gives CDR1 SQVTM, CDR2 ANQGSEA. CDR3 size: 12 residues. With 8 bases clipped from V and 7 bases from J, the junction kept 5 bases outside the gene matches.

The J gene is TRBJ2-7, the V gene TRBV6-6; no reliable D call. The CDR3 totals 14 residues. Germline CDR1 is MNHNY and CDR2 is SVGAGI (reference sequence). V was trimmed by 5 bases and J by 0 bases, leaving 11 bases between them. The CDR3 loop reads CASSPGPGSYEQYF. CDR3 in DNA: TGTGCCAGCAGTCCTGGACCTGGCTCCTACGAGCAGTACTTC.

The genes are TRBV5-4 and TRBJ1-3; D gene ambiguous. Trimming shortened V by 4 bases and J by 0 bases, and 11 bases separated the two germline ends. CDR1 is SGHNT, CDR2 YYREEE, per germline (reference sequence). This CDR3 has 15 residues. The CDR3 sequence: CASSGNINSGNTIYF. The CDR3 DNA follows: TGTGCCAGCAGCGGAAACATAAACTCTGGAAACACCATATATTTT.

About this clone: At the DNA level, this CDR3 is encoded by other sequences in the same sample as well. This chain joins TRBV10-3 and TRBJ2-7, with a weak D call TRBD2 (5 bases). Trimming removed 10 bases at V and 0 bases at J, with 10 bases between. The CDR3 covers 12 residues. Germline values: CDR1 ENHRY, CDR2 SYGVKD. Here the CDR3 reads CATRTDSYEQYF. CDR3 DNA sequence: TGTGCCACCCGGACTGACTCCTACGAGCAGTACTTC.

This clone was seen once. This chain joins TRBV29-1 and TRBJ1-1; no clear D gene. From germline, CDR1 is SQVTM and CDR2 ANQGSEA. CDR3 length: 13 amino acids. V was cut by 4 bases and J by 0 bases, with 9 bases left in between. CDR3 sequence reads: CSVVSGVNTEAFF. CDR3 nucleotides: TGCAGCGTTGTGAGCGGTGTGAACACTGAAGCTTTCTTT. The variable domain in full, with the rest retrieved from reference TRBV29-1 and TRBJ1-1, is SAVISQKPSRDICQRGTSLTIQCQVDSQVTMMFWYRQQPGQSLTLIATANQGSEATYESGFVIDKFPISRPNLTFSTLTVSNMSPEDSSIYLCSVVSGVNTEAFFGQGTRLTVV.

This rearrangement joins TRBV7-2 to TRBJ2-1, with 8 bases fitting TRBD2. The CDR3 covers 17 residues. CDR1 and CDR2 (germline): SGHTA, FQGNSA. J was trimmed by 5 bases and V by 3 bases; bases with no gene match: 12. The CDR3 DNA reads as TGTGCCAGCAGCTTCGTAGCGGGGATGGCGATCGACAATGAGCAGTTCTTC. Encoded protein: CASSFVAGMAIDNEQFF. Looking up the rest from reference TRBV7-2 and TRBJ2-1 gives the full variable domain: GAGVSQSPSNKVTEKGKDVELRCDPISGHTALYWYRQSLGQGLEFLIYFQGNSAPDKSGLPSDRFSAERTGGSVSTLTIQRTQQEDSAVYLCASSFVAGMAIDNEQFFGPGTRLTVL.

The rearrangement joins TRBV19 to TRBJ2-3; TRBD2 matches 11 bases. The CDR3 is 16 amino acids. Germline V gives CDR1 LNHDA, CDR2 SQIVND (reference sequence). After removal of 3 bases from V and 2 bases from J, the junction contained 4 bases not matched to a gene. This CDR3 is CASSIPSGGTTDTQYF. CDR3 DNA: TGTGCCAGTAGTATCCCTAGCGGGGGGACCACAGATACGCAGTATTTT.

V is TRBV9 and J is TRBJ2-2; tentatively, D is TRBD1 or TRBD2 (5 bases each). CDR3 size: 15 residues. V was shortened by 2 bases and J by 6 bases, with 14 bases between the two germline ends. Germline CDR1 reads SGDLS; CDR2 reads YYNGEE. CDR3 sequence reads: CASSVGTTPSGELFF. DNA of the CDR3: TGTGCCAGCAGCGTTGGGACCACCCCGTCCGGGGAGCTGTTTTTT.